This T cell receptor beta chain stems from a study of blood T cell repertoires in COVID-19. Background on the study: In each case, the material was cDNA or gDNA derived from T cells, B-cell-depleted T cells, or PBMCs.

Germline CDR1 reads SGHDT; CDR2 reads YYEEEE. V was pared by 3 bases and J by 4 bases, with 11 bases between. The CDR3 spans 14 residues. Under the authors' procedure: Using reference gene primer amplification, nucleated cell counts were estimated. Generated by immunoSEQ multiplex PCR, the TCRdb table keeps only in-frame clones and is missing some. V, J and clone size derive from that table, while D and trimming were established from the DNA sequence. The table records more than 300,000 clones, nearly 90% of them present only once. The Seattle site enrolled patients during active infection and followed them longitudinally.

Sequencing was carried out using peripheral blood. The V and J genes are TRBV5-6 and TRBJ2-1, with D unclear. The receptor was isolated from a woman in her 40s with COVID-19, enrolled during active disease. The CDR3 protein is CASSSQKGYNEQFF. CDR3 DNA: TGTGCCAGCAGCTCACAGAAAGGATACAATGAGCAGTTCTTC.